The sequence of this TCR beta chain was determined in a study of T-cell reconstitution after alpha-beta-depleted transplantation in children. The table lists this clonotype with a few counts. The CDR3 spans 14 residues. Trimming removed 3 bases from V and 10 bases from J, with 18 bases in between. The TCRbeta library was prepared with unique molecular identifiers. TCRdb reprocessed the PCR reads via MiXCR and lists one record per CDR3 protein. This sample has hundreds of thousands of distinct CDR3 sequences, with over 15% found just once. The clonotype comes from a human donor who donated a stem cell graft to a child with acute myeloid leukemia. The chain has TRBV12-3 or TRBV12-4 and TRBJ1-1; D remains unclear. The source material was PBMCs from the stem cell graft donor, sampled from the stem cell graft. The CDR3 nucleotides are TGTGCCAGCAGTTTGTCGGGAAGTAGCCTCCCAGCTTTCTTT. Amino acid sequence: CASSLSGSSLPAFF.